This is a list of T cell receptor beta chains from one sample in a study of post-analysis software for immune sequencing data. TCRdb fed the PCR reads into MiXCR, producing one record per CDR3 protein. This table holds roughly 430,000 distinct CDR3 sequences, 30% to 45% found once. The sequencing input was blood. The receptors were sampled from a girl aged 2-15 years with multiple sclerosis. Both conserved end residues are part of each CDR3. A D gene is named only where the DNA matches it firmly. Rows give clone size only sometimes, using once, few, many, or a class for an expanded clone.

j_call v_call d_call clone_size cdr3_nt cdr3_aa
TRBJ1-2 TRBV13 - - TGTGCCAGCAGACAAAGACAGAGGGCAAAGTATGGCTACACCTTC CASRQRQRAKYGYTF
TRBJ2-7 TRBV12-3/TRBV12-4 - few TGTGCCAGCAGTTTCAGGGGCTCCATACGCGAGCAGTACTTC CASSFRGSIREQYF
TRBJ2-7 TRBV7-2 TRBD2 - TGTGCCTGCAGCTTAGAGCGTCGTCGGACTAGCGGGAGGGTCTACGAGCAGTACTTC CACSLERRRTSGRVYEQYF
TRBJ2-3 TRBV4-2 - - TGTGCCAGCAGCCAAGAACTAAAGGATACGCAGTATTTT CASSQELKDTQYF
TRBJ2-5 TRBV28 - - TGTGCCAGCAGTTTAGAGTTGTCGGGGGCTAACCAAGAGACCCAGTACTTC CASSLELSGANQETQYF
TRBJ2-6 TRBV29-1 - - TGCAGCGTTGAGGTGTTCGTCAACGTCCTGACTTTC CSVEVFVNVLTF
TRBJ1-2 TRBV29-1 - - TGCAGCTATCAGTCGGGGAGTAACTATGGCTACACCTTC CSYQSGSNYGYTF
TRBJ2-7 TRBV7-2 - few TGTGCCAGCAGCCCCTGGACCTTGAGCTCGGGCGAGCAGTACTTC CASSPWTLSSGEQYF
TRBJ2-1 TRBV7-8 TRBD2 few TGTGCCAGCAGCTTGACTCGGACTAGCGGGAAAAATGAGCAGTTCTTC CASSLTRTSGKNEQFF
TRBJ2-7 TRBV7-9 - few TGTGCCAGCAGCTTAGCTCAAGGGGTCCGCGAGCAGTACTTC CASSLAQGVREQYF
TRBJ2-2 TRBV5-1 - - TGCGCCAGCAGCTTCATCAGGGGTAGTATTTCCGGGGAGCTGTTTTTT CASSFIRGSISGELFF
TRBJ1-1 TRBV12-3/TRBV12-4 - few TGTGCCAGCAGACCCCTCAGGGTGGTGAACACTGAAGCTTTCTTT CASRPLRVVNTEAFF
TRBJ2-5 TRBV12-3/TRBV12-4 TRBD2 - TGTGCCAGCAGTGCTTATAGGACTAGCGGGACTCAGGAGACCCAGTACTTC CASSAYRTSGTQETQYF
TRBJ2-7 TRBV29-1 TRBD2 - TGCAGCACGTCTAGCGGGACGGGTTACAATGAGCAGTACTTC CSTSSGTGYNEQYF
TRBJ1-1 TRBV20-1 TRBD1 - TGCAGTTGCGAGACAGGGGGCAGGGACACTGAAGCTTTCTTT CSCETGGRDTEAFF
TRBJ1-6 TRBV6-2/TRBV6-3 TRBD1 - TGTGCCAGCAGTTACTCGGGACAGGGGGACTCACCCCTCCACTTT CASSYSGQGDSPLHF
TRBJ2-7 TRBV28 TRBD1 - TGTGCCAGCACCACGGACAGGGTCTCCTACGAGCAGTACTTC CASTTDRVSYEQYF
TRBJ2-7 TRBV20-1 - few TGCAGTGCTCTCAAGCCCCCCTACGAGCAGTACTTC CSALKPPYEQYF
TRBJ2-7 TRBV7-2 - few TGTGCCAGCAGCTTCTTCGGGAGCCCCTACGAGCAGTACTTC CASSFFGSPYEQYF
TRBJ2-7 TRBV5-1 TRBD1 - TGCGCCAGCAGCTTGCTCCGGACAGGACTCTACGAGCAGTACTTC CASSLLRTGLYEQYF
TRBJ1-4 TRBV2 - few TGTGCCAGCAGTGACCCCGGAAAACTGTTTTTT CASSDPGKLFF
TRBJ1-5 TRBV15 - - TGTGCCACCAGCAGAGATCGCACACTTCCCAATCAGCCCCAGCATTTT CATSRDRTLPNQPQHF
TRBJ2-5 TRBV7-7 TRBD1 few TGTGCCAGCAGCTTATCGGGACAGGGCGAAGAGACCCAGTACTTC CASSLSGQGEETQYF
TRBJ2-1 TRBV29-1 - few TGCAGCGTTGTTACGGGAGTTTCCTACAATGAGCAGTTCTTC CSVVTGVSYNEQFF
TRBJ2-5 TRBV12-3/TRBV12-4 TRBD1 - TGTGCCAGCACCGACAGGGGGCGCGTGGAGACCCAGTACTTC CASTDRGRVETQYF
TRBJ1-5 TRBV2 TRBD1 - TGTGCCAGCTACGGGACAGTCGCTAGCAATCAGCCCCAGCATTTT CASYGTVASNQPQHF
TRBJ2-3 TRBV28 - - TGTGCCAGCAGTCCGAATGAACGCAGCCCCACAGATACGCAGTATTTT CASSPNERSPTDTQYF
TRBJ2-1 TRBV5-1 TRBD2 few TGCGCCAGCAGCTTGCTCTCTAGCGGGGGGGCGGGAAATGAGCAGTTCTTC CASSLLSSGGAGNEQFF
TRBJ2-5 TRBV5-5 TRBD2 - TGTGCCAGCAGCTATATGCCCCGGACTAGCGGGAGGCCCGTATCGCAGGAGACCCAGTACTTC CASSYMPRTSGRPVSQETQYF
TRBJ1-2 TRBV4-3 - few TGCGCCAGCAGCCAATGGAACAGGGCGATTAACTATGGCTACACCTTC CASSQWNRAINYGYTF
TRBJ2-1 TRBV12-3/TRBV12-4 - few TGTGCCAGCAGTCCGACTACCGGGACAAAATACAATGAGCAGTTCTTC CASSPTTGTKYNEQFF
TRBJ2-1 TRBV6-1 TRBD1 few TGTGCCAGCAATTGGGACAGGGGGCAGGGTGAGCAGTTCTTC CASNWDRGQGEQFF
TRBJ2-1 TRBV20-1 - - TGCAGTGCTAGAGATGTCCGGGCCCCCTACAATGAGCAGTTCTTC CSARDVRAPYNEQFF
TRBJ2-1 TRBV20-1 - - TGCAGTGCTATAGCGAGGAGCTCCTACAATGAGCAGTTCTTC CSAIARSSYNEQFF
TRBJ1-1 TRBV5-1 - few TGCGCCAGCAGCTTGTTAGGGACACCTAACACTGAAGCTTTCTTT CASSLLGTPNTEAFF
TRBJ2-3 TRBV6-2/TRBV6-3 - - TGTGCCACCCGGGGCGCGGAAAGCACAGATACGCAGTATTTT CATRGAESTDTQYF
TRBJ2-5 TRBV14 - few TGTGCCAGCAGCCATCGGCTGTATTCAGAGACCCAGTACTTC CASSHRLYSETQYF
TRBJ2-7 TRBV12-3/TRBV12-4 - few TGTGCCAGCAGTTTAGACCGGGGAGACGAGCAGTACTTC CASSLDRGDEQYF
TRBJ2-1 TRBV2 - - TGTGCCAGCCTACCAGGGGAATCCTACAATGAGCAGTTCTTC CASLPGESYNEQFF
TRBJ1-1 TRBV5-1 - - TGCGCCAGCAGCTGGACGGTGAACACTGAAGCTTTCTTT CASSWTVNTEAFF
TRBJ2-7 TRBV7-2 TRBD2 few TGTGCCGCAGCCCCTGAGCGGGAGGGCGAGCAGTACTTC CAAAPEREGEQYF
TRBJ1-2 TRBV19 - - TGTGCCAGTAGTGGGGGTCTGAACTCTGGCTACACCTTC CASSGGLNSGYTF